What follows are 17 T cell receptor beta chains derived from one specimen sequenced in a study of shared clonotypes between healthy human individuals. TCRdb's table, derived via immunoSEQ multiplex PCR, lists solely in-frame clones and lacks some. The sample holds 1,400,000 or so clones, approximately 98.5% seen once. The sample was naive CD4+ T cells sorted from blood. The subset: CD45RA+ positively selected. These receptors were taken from a man aged 25-45 years in good health.

This chain joins TRBV5-6 and TRBJ2-6; D uncertain. This CDR3 has 13 amino acids. Per germline, CDR1 SGHDT and CDR2 YYEEEE. Trimming stripped 4 bases from V and 6 bases from J, with 8 bases between. CDR3 residues: CASSPVEANVLTF. The CDR3 region has the DNA TGTGCCAGCAGCCCGGTGGAGGCCAACGTCCTGACTTTC.

The sample holds one count of this clone. The V gene is TRBV11-2, the J gene TRBJ2-7, with unresolved D. Germline lookup yields CDR1 SGHAT and CDR2 FQNNGV. The CDR3 spans 13 residues. The ends were cut back, 5 bases at V and 4 bases at J, with 12 bases in the middle. The CDR3 DNA reads as TGTGCCAGCAGCAAAAGCCCGAATTACGAGCAGTACTTC. As protein: CASSKSPNYEQYF.

The chain recombines TRBV9 with TRBJ2-5; 7 bases align to TRBD1. J was trimmed by 1 base and V by 0 bases; bases with no gene match: 6. CDR1 SGDLS and CDR2 YYNGEE come from the germline V gene. The CDR3 runs to 16 residues. The CDR3 DNA is TGTGCCAGCAGCGTAGCGGGACAGCTGATCCAAGAGACCCAGTACTTC. Translation: CASSVAGQLIQETQYF.

This chain connects TRBV10-3 to TRBJ2-1, with TRBD2 as a possible D gene (5 bases). The CDR3 has 14 residues. V was trimmed by 0 bases and J by 7 bases, leaving 10 bases between them. The germline V gene has CDR1 ENHRY and CDR2 SYGVKD. The CDR3 reads CAISESTRWNEQFF. DNA for the CDR3: TGTGCCATCAGTGAGTCTACTAGGTGGAATGAGCAGTTCTTC.

The chain employs TRBV19 and TRBJ1-5; perhaps TRBD1 as D (6 bases). The CDR3 consists of 16 residues. Trimming shortened V by 4 bases and J by 0 bases, and 13 bases separated the two germline ends. Germline CDR1 reads LNHDA; CDR2 reads SQIVND (reference sequence). The CDR3, as DNA: TGTGCCAGTAGTAAAACGGGACAAACTAGCAATCAGCCCCAGCATTTT. It encodes CASSKTGQTSNQPQHF.

The chain has TRBV27 and TRBJ2-7; D is perhaps TRBD1 (5 bases). Deletions cut 0 bases from V and 3 bases from J, with 12 bases between. CDR3 length equals 15 residues. The germline V gene encodes CDR1 MNHEY and CDR2 SMNVEV (reference sequence). The chain's CDR3 is CASSLSSGPIYEQYF. The CDR3 nucleotides read TGTGCCAGCAGTTTATCCTCAGGGCCCATCTACGAGCAGTACTTC.

The J gene is TRBJ2-7, the V gene TRBV30; D remains unclear. Germline V CDR1 and CDR2: GTSNPN, SVGIG (reference sequence). V dropped 0 bases and J dropped 9 bases, with 15 bases sitting between them. The CDR3 loop spans 13 amino acids. The CDR3 DNA sequence: TGTGCCTGGAGTGTTAAGGGCCTTTTAGGGCAGTACTTC. It codes for CAWSVKGLLGQYF.

The chain recombines TRBV9 with TRBJ2-1; 8 nucleotides match TRBD2. J was trimmed by 5 bases and V by 5 bases; bases with no gene match: 6. The V gene's germline CDR1 is SGDLS and CDR2 YYNGEE. The CDR3 consists of 14 residues. CDR3 nucleotides: TGTGCCAGCAGTGAGACTAGCGCGAACAATGAGCAGTTCTTC. Its translation: CASSETSANNEQFF.

V gene TRBV2 combines with J gene TRBJ1-2; no firm D call. This CDR3 comprises 11 residues. Germline loops: CDR1 SNHLY, CDR2 FYNNEI. The V end lost 4 bases, the J end lost 6 bases, and 6 bases lay between the germline ends. CDR3 sequence: CASSGRDGYTF. In nucleotides, the CDR3 is TGTGCCAGCAGTGGGCGGGATGGCTACACCTTC.

The chain has TRBV19 and TRBJ2-2, with 8 nucleotides matching TRBD2. CDR1 is LNHDA, CDR2 SQIVND, per germline (reference sequence). The CDR3 totals 13 residues. Trimming took 4 bases from V and 6 from J; bases not matched to a gene: 1. The CDR3 region is CASSKLAAGELFF. CDR3 nucleotide sequence: TGTGCCAGTAGTAAACTAGCGGCCGGGGAGCTGTTTTTT.

Notes on this clone: Mismatch with germline at one junction end may stem from a read error. Other DNA sequences in this sample translate to the same CDR3. The chain links TRBV27 to TRBJ1-2; D remains ambiguous. Germline V gene lookup returns CDR1 MNHEY and CDR2 SMNVEV (reference sequence). This CDR3 has 13 amino acids. In nucleotides, the CDR3 is TGTGCCAGCAGTTTGACATCCCACTATGGCTACACTTTC. Protein sequence: CASSLTSHYGYTF.

The chain employs TRBV5-4 and TRBJ1-2; unclear D gene. Germline CDR1 SGHNT, CDR2 YYREEE (reference sequence). This CDR3 has 17 residues. Trimming cost V 0 bases and J 4 bases, with 19 bases left between them. CDR3 region: CASSLGTTGSPVYGYTF. CDR3 nucleotide sequence: TGTGCCAGCAGCTTGGGGACCACGGGTAGCCCAGTCTATGGCTACACCTTC.

The chain couples TRBV18 to TRBJ2-6; the D gene is possibly TRBD2 (5 bases). CDR3 length equals 16 residues. The V end was cut by 3 bases, the J end by 2 bases, with 11 bases between. CDR1 and CDR2 (germline): KGHSH, LQKENI. The CDR3 DNA reads TGTGCCAGCTCACCCCGGCCCGGGACTGGGGCCAACGTCCTGACTTTC. Amino acids: CASSPRPGTGANVLTF.

The rearrangement joins TRBV6-4 to TRBJ2-1; 7 nucleotides align to TRBD1. After removal of 0 bases from V and 6 bases from J, the junction contained 17 bases not matched to a gene. CDR3 length: 19 amino acids. The germline V gene has CDR1 MRHNA and CDR2 SNTAGT. The CDR3 here is CASSDSPLLHTGAVNEQFF. The CDR3 DNA reads TGTGCCAGCAGTGACTCGCCCCTACTACATACAGGGGCGGTCAATGAGCAGTTCTTC.

The chain carries TRBV14 and TRBJ2-7, with D perhaps TRBD2 (5 bases). Germline CDR1 is SGHDN and CDR2 is FVKESK. The CDR3 length is 14 residues. Trimming took off 0 bases at V and 4 bases at J, with 10 bases between the two ends. The CDR3 is CASSQDPGIYEQYF. The CDR3 bases are TGTGCCAGCAGCCAAGATCCGGGGATATACGAGCAGTACTTC.

The chain joins TRBV18 to TRBJ2-7; D gene ambiguous. The V end lost 2 bases, the J end lost 1 base, and 9 bases lay between the germline ends. The CDR3 consists of 14 residues. Germline-derived CDR1 and CDR2 are KGHSH and LQKENI. The CDR3 DNA is TGTGCCAGCTCACCATCGAAGGATTCCTACGAGCAGTACTTC. This sequence encodes CASSPSKDSYEQYF.

This clone has only one observation. This chain uses TRBV4-3 with TRBJ2-3, with D perhaps matching TRBD1 (6 bases). V was cut by 1 base and J by 0 bases, with 14 bases left in between. CDR1 LGHNA and CDR2 YSLEER come from the germline V gene. The CDR3 contains 17 residues. The CDR3 bases are TGCGCCAGCAGCCAAGTCCCTGGACAGAAGAGCACAGATACGCAGTATTTT. Encoded protein: CASSQVPGQKSTDTQYF.